This passage covers 10 T cell receptor beta chains from one sample sequenced in a study of blood T cell repertoires in COVID-19. Produced via immunoSEQ multiplex PCR; TCRdb's table is partial and in-frame only. The sample holds 90,000 to 120,000 clones, around 82% seen once. Sequencing was performed on peripheral blood. The receptors come from a human donor in a cohort sampled during active COVID-19.

The chain has TRBV30 and TRBJ1-5; 9 bases align to TRBD1. This CDR3 contains 13 residues. V lost 5 bases, J lost 5 bases, and 4 bases stayed unmatched. Germline loops: CDR1 GTSNPN, CDR2 SVGIG (reference sequence). CDR3 nucleotide sequence: TGTGCCTGGGGGACAGGGAGCGATCAGCCCCAGCATTTT. It specifies CAWGTGSDQPQHF.

The chain employs TRBV28 and TRBJ2-7; 8 nucleotides match TRBD1. There are 14 residues in the CDR3. Germline loops: CDR1 MDHEN, CDR2 SYDVKM. Germline trimming cut 6 bases from V and 2 bases from J; bases unmatched to any gene: 6. Here the CDR3 reads CASSARTGPYEQYF. The CDR3 bases are TGTGCCAGCAGCGCCCGGACAGGGCCCTACGAGCAGTACTTC.

This rearrangement joins TRBV5-4 to TRBJ2-1; tentatively, D is TRBD1 (5 bases). Trimming left V 2 bases short and J 8 bases short, with 20 bases between. The germline gives CDR1 SGHNT, CDR2 YYREEE (reference sequence). The CDR3 sequence is 16 residues long. CDR3 loop: CASSFWGRNRYDEQFF. The CDR3 nucleotides are TGTGCCAGCAGCTTCTGGGGCCGTAACAGGTACGATGAGCAGTTCTTC.

This rearrangement joins TRBV5-1 to TRBJ2-7; maybe TRBD2 (5 bases). The CDR3 totals 13 residues. The germline V and J ends were trimmed by 1 base and 4 bases, with 9 bases remaining between them. Germline lookup yields CDR1 SGHRS and CDR2 YFSETQ. CDR3 nucleotide sequence: TGCGCCAGCAGCTTGATCTCGGGGTACGAGCAGTACTTC. Residues: CASSLISGYEQYF.

The CDR3 sequence is CASAPGARTDTQYF. The DNA of the CDR3 is TGTGCTAGTGCCCCAGGGGCACGCACAGATACGCAGTATTTT. The chain uses TRBV12-5 and TRBJ2-3; D possibly corresponds to TRBD1 (6 bases). V was clipped by 7 bases and J by 1 base, with 12 bases between them. The germline V gene has CDR1 LGHNT and CDR2 FRNRAP. The CDR3 contains 14 residues. Full variable domain (outside the CDR3, taken from reference TRBV12-5 and TRBJ2-3): DARVTQTPRHKVTEMGQEVTMRCQPILGHNTVFWYRQTMMQGLELLAYFRNRAPLDDSGMPKDRFSAEMPDATLATLKIQPSEPRDSAVYFCASAPGARTDTQYFGPGTRLTVL.

This clone came up many times. V and J are TRBV11-2 and TRBJ2-7; no firm D call. V was cut by 4 bases and J by 3 bases, with 10 bases left in between. The germline V gene has CDR1 SGHAT and CDR2 FQNNGV. The CDR3 extends over 13 amino acids. CDR3 residues: CASSSQSYYEQYV. The CDR3 bases are TGTGCCAGCAGCTCCCAAAGCTACTACGAGCAGTACGTC.

A remark on this clone: This sample also contains other DNA sequences that code for the same CDR3. This chain links TRBV19 with TRBJ1-5, with 10 bases aligning to TRBD1. The CDR3 spans 14 residues. CDR1 and CDR2 from the germline V gene are LNHDA and SQIVND (reference sequence). J lost 4 bases, V lost 7 bases, and 4 bases had no gene match. CDR3 DNA sequence: TGTGCCAGTACCCCGGGACAGGGGAATCAGCCCCAGCATTTT. It translates to CASTPGQGNQPQHF.

V is TRBV5-6 and J is TRBJ1-5; D gene ambiguous. Trimming removed 1 base from V and 0 bases from J, with 5 bases in between. The CDR3 totals 14 residues. Germline-derived CDR1 and CDR2 are SGHDT and YYEEEE. The CDR3 spells CASSLSYSNQPQHF. In DNA form, the CDR3 reads TGTGCCAGCAGCTTGTCCTATAGCAATCAGCCCCAGCATTTT.

The chain couples TRBV6-1 to TRBJ1-5; TRBD1 agrees at 8 bases. Germline-derived CDR1 and CDR2 are MNHNS and SASEGT. This CDR3 is built from 16 residues. Unmatched junction bases numbered 6, after V lost 3 bases and J lost 2 bases. The CDR3 region has the DNA TGTGCCAGCAGTGACTGGACAGGGATGGGCAATCAGCCCCAGCATTTT. Its protein is CASSDWTGMGNQPQHF.

This chain uses TRBV7-7 with TRBJ2-5; TRBD2 matches 15 bases. The trim removed 5 bases at V and 2 bases at J, leaving 6 bases unmatched. The V gene's germline CDR1 is SSHAT and CDR2 FNYEAQ (reference sequence). The CDR3 loop spans 17 amino acids. The CDR3 DNA sequence: TGTGCCAGCAGCCCGGGACTAGCGGGAGGTTGGCAAGAGACCCAGTACTTC. Translation: CASSPGLAGGWQETQYF.